Below, 8 T cell receptor beta chains from the same sample are listed, as sequenced in a study of CD4 T cells in relation to SARS-CoV-2 and coronaviruses. No cognate antigen is known for these TCRs. TCRdb's copy holds only in-frame clones and misses some; the assay was immunoSEQ multiplex PCR. The sample has around 34,000 clones; under 85% are singletons. The sample comprised memory CD4+ T cells from PBMCs, cultured in vitro. The receptors were gathered from an adult with COVID-19.

The rearrangement uses TRBV12-3 or TRBV12-4 and TRBJ2-7; D possibly corresponds to TRBD2 (5 bases). Trimming stripped 1 base from V and 9 bases from J, with 10 bases between. The CDR3 has 12 residues. The CDR3 bases are TGTGCCAGCAGTTTAGGCGGGCGCGGGCAGTACTTC. Translating gives CASSLGGRGQYF.

This chain links TRBV9 with TRBJ2-3; tentatively, D is TRBD2 (6 bases). Trimming removed 3 bases from V and 2 bases from J, with 19 bases in between. The CDR3 runs to 17 residues. Germline assignment: CDR1 SGDLS and CDR2 YYNGEE. CDR3 DNA sequence: TGTGCCAGCAGCGAACCCCCGACGGGACTCGCCACAGATACGCAGTATTTT. Protein: CASSEPPTGLATDTQYF.

This clone has only one observation. The rearrangement links TRBV5-4 to TRBJ2-3; D is unresolved. This CDR3 has 16 residues. Germline assignment: CDR1 SGHNT and CDR2 YYREEE (reference sequence). Trimming left V 0 bases short and J 2 bases short, with 13 bases between. The DNA of the CDR3 is TGTGCCAGCAGCTTGGGTTTAGCCGTGTCCACAGATACGCAGTATTTT. It encodes CASSLGLAVSTDTQYF.

In this sample, this clone turned up once. This chain links TRBV7-2 with TRBJ2-3; 13 positions match TRBD2. Germline CDR1 SGHTA, CDR2 FQGNSA. The V segment lost 6 bases and the J segment 4 bases; nucleotides outside the gene matches: 4. CDR3 length: 15 amino acids. The CDR3 nucleotides read TGTGCCAGCAGTTGGACTAGCGGGAGTGCAGATACGCAGTATTTT. Its translation: CASSWTSGSADTQYF. The entire variable domain, with the rest obtained from reference TRBV7-2 and TRBJ2-3, is as follows: GAGVSQSPSNKVTEKGKDVELRCDPISGHTALYWYRQSLGQGLEFLIYFQGNSAPDKSGLPSDRFSAERTGGSVSTLTIQRTQQEDSAVYLCASSWTSGSADTQYFGPGTRLTVL.

The chain links TRBV5-4 to TRBJ2-3; D not resolved. CDR1 and CDR2 (germline): SGHNT, YYREEE (reference sequence). This CDR3 spans 14 amino acids. V dropped 5 bases and J dropped 0 bases, with 10 bases sitting between them. CDR3 region: CASSLSSSTDTQYF. The DNA of the CDR3 is TGTGCCAGCAGTCTCAGCTCTAGCACAGATACGCAGTATTTT.

This clone was detected only a few times. The genes are TRBV7-6 and TRBJ2-1; 11 bases map to TRBD2. V was clipped by 5 bases and J by 4 bases; unmatched bases: 13. CDR1 and CDR2 from the germline V gene are SGHVS and FNYEAQ. The CDR3 totals 18 residues. The CDR3 DNA reads TGTGCCAGCAGCCAGGTGGCTAGCGGGAGGAAAGGGTACAATGAGCAGTTCTTC. This encodes CASSQVASGRKGYNEQFF.

This clone occurred a few times. The chain couples TRBV9 to TRBJ2-4; a weak D match, TRBD1 (6 bases). From germline, CDR1 is SGDLS and CDR2 YYNGEE. The CDR3 contains 13 residues. V was pared by 2 bases and J by 5 bases, with 8 bases between. The CDR3 region is CASSVEGENIQYF. The CDR3 DNA follows: TGTGCCAGCAGCGTCGAGGGGGAAAACATTCAGTACTTC.

The chain uses TRBV18 and TRBJ2-2; 7 nucleotides line up with TRBD2. The J segment lost 4 bases and the V segment lost 0 bases, leaving 8 bases of the junction unmatched. Per germline, CDR1 KGHSH and CDR2 LQKENI. The CDR3 is 17 residues long. The CDR3 DNA reads TGTGCCAGCTCACCACCGAAGACTAGCACCTTCACCGGGGAGCTGTTTTTT. Translating gives CASSPPKTSTFTGELFF.